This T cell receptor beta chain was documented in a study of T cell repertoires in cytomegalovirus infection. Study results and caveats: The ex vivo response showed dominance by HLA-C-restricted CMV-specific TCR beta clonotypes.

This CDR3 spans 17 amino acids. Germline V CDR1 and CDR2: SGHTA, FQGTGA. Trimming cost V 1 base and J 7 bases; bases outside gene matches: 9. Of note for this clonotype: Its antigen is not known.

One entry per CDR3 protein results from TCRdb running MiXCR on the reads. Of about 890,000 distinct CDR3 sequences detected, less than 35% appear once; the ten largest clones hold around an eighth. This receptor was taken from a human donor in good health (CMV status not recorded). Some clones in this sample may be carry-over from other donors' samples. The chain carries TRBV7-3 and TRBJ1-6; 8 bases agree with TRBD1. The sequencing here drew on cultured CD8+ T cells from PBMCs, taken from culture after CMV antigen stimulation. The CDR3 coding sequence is TGTGCCAGCAGCTTAAATCGCAGGGGGCTTGGGAATTCACCCCTCCACTTT. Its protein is CASSLNRRGLGNSPLHF.